A selection of T cell receptor beta chains follows, all from one sample in a study of OX40 agonist ivuxolimab in advanced cancers. The protocol was immunoSEQ multiplex PCR, while the TCRdb copy is restricted to in-frame clones and leaves out a portion. Counted here are approximately 59,000 clones, nearly 85% occurring once; the ten biggest clones make up approximately 2%. The sequencing used CD4+ or CD8+ T cells sorted from blood, collected in a trial of the OX40 agonist ivuxolimab. These receptors came from an adult with an advanced solid tumor such as melanoma, head and neck, liver or kidney cancer. Both conserved end residues are part of each CDR3. The D gene is left open where the match is weak. Clone size is not always given. Where it is, it says once, few, many or a class for expanded clones.

clone_size	d_call	j_call	v_call	cdr3_aa	cdr3_nt
-	-	TRBJ2-3	TRBV10-3	CASLQGDTQYF	TGTGCCTCTTTACAAGGAGATACGCAGTATTTT
many	TRBD1	TRBJ2-2	TRBV2	CASRTGTGNGELFF	TGTGCCAGCAGAACCGGGACAGGGAACGGGGAGCTGTTTTTT
-	TRBD1	TRBJ2-7	TRBV6-1	CASREAGDRGSYEQYF	TGTGCCAGCAGGGAAGCGGGGGACAGGGGGTCCTACGAGCAGTACTTC
-	-	TRBJ2-7	TRBV5-6	CASASGPYEQYF	TGTGCCAGCGCCTCAGGACCCTACGAGCAGTACTTC
few	-	TRBJ1-1	TRBV2	CASSEYSGTTVNTEAFF	TGTGCCAGCAGTGAATACTCCGGGACGACGGTGAACACTGAAGCTTTCTTT
-	-	TRBJ2-1	TRBV6-1	CASSEQRLGNEQFF	TGTGCCAGCAGTGAACAGCGATTGGGCAATGAGCAGTTCTTC
-	TRBD2	TRBJ2-2	TRBV7-8	CASSPRGLAGPGELFF	TGTGCCAGCAGCCCTAGGGGACTAGCGGGACCCGGGGAGCTGTTTTTT
-	TRBD1	TRBJ2-1	TRBV7-3	CASTLGTGSNEQFF	TGTGCCAGCACCTTAGGGACAGGGTCTAATGAGCAGTTCTTC
-	-	TRBJ1-1	TRBV20-1	CSAQGSTEAFF	TGCAGTGCTCAGGGGTCCACTGAAGCTTTCTTT
-	TRBD1	TRBJ1-6	TRBV18	CASSPGTGLGSPLHF	TGTGCCAGCTCACCCGGGACAGGGCTAGGGTCACCCCTCCACTTT
-	TRBD2	TRBJ2-7	TRBV28	CASLPGGGYEQYF	TGTGCCAGCCTCCCGGGAGGGGGCTACGAGCAGTACTTC
-	TRBD1	TRBJ1-2	TRBV28	CASSSGTGYSYGYTF	TGTGCCAGCAGTTCTGGGACAGGGTATAGCTATGGCTACACCTTC
-	-	TRBJ1-5	TRBV5-8	CASSLIGHQPQHF	TGTGCCAGCAGCTTGATAGGTCATCAGCCCCAGCATTTT
-	TRBD2	TRBJ2-1	TRBV9	CASSVTSGIGYEQFF	TGTGCCAGCAGCGTGACTAGCGGGATTGGCTATGAGCAGTTCTTC
-	-	TRBJ2-1	TRBV18	CASSPRAREDEQFF	TGTGCCAGCTCACCACGTGCCAGGGAGGATGAGCAGTTCTTC
-	-	TRBJ2-5	TRBV2	CASRRSGMETQYF	TGTGCCAGCAGGCGGTCAGGGATGGAGACCCAGTACTTC
-	-	TRBJ1-3	TRBV27	CASSSRGPGSGNTIYF	TGTGCCAGCAGTTCTAGAGGGCCCGGCTCTGGAAACACCATATATTTT
-	TRBD1	TRBJ1-3	TRBV6-6	CASSSTGAGNTIYF	TGTGCCAGCAGTTCGACAGGGGCTGGAAACACCATATATTTT
-	TRBD1	TRBJ1-1	TRBV28	CASTESGQGLNTEAFF	TGTGCCAGCACCGAGAGCGGACAGGGGCTGAACACTGAAGCTTTCTTT
-	TRBD1	TRBJ1-2	TRBV27	CASSLKGAANYGYTF	TGTGCCAGCAGTCTCAAGGGGGCCGCTAACTATGGCTACACCTTC
-	-	TRBJ2-7	TRBV19	CASSTSTSEYEQYF	TGTGCCAGTAGTACTTCGACATCAGAATACGAGCAGTACTTC
-	-	TRBJ2-3	TRBV11-3	CASSLDGGGLDTQYF	TGTGCCAGCAGCTTAGATGGGGGGGGGCTAGATACGCAGTATTTT
-	TRBD1	TRBJ2-5	TRBV18	CASSPPVTGTAETQYF	TGTGCCAGCTCACCACCGGTGACAGGGACGGCTGAGACCCAGTACTTC
-	TRBD1	TRBJ2-1	TRBV5-1	CASSWTGGAYNEQFF	TGCGCCAGCAGCTGGACAGGGGGCGCCTACAATGAGCAGTTCTTC
-	-	TRBJ1-1	TRBV4-2	CASSINPAEPNTEAFF	TGTGCCAGCAGCATAAATCCGGCGGAACCGAACACTGAAGCTTTCTTT
-	TRBD2	TRBJ2-1	TRBV11-3	CASSLVGRDEQFF	TGTGCCAGCAGCTTAGTGGGGAGGGATGAGCAGTTCTTC
-	-	TRBJ2-3	TRBV5-6	CASSSLGHQTSTDTQYF	TGTGCCAGCAGCTCCCTGGGACACCAGACGAGCACAGATACGCAGTATTTT
-	-	TRBJ2-2	TRBV5-1	CASSEGYTGELFF	TGCGCCAGCAGTGAGGGGTACACCGGGGAGCTGTTTTTT
-	-	TRBJ1-4	TRBV27	CASSPITWRAYEKLFF	TGTGCCAGCAGCCCTATAACCTGGCGAGCGTATGAAAAACTGTTTTTT
-	-	TRBJ2-2	TRBV4-1	CASSLPGTSNRELFF	TGCGCCAGCAGCCTCCCCGGGACATCGAATAGGGAGCTGTTTTTT
-	TRBD1	TRBJ1-3	TRBV4-1	CASSPQGGAGNTIYF	TGCGCCAGCAGCCCCCAGGGGGGAGCTGGAAACACCATATATTTT
-	-	TRBJ2-3	TRBV28	CASSPTRTQYF	TGTGCCAGCAGCCCCACAAGGACGCAGTATTTT
-	TRBD1	TRBJ2-5	TRBV6-1	CASSERTGVRETQYF	TGTGCCAGCAGTGAAAGGACAGGGGTTCGGGAGACCCAGTACTTC
-	-	TRBJ2-1	TRBV19	CASSIWDGEQFF	TGTGCCAGTAGTATCTGGGATGGTGAGCAGTTCTTC
-	-	TRBJ2-1	TRBV6-1	CASSERAGSNYNEQFF	TGTGCCAGCAGTGAACGGGCAGGGAGTAATTACAATGAGCAGTTCTTC
-	TRBD2	TRBJ2-7	TRBV2	CASSMTSGSYEQYF	TGTGCCAGCAGTATGACTAGCGGGAGCTACGAGCAGTACTTC
-	TRBD2	TRBJ2-1	TRBV18	CASSPLGPSGVYNEQFF	TGTGCCAGCTCACCCCTGGGGCCCAGCGGGGTGTACAATGAGCAGTTCTTC
-	-	TRBJ2-1	TRBV28	CASRDILSEQFF	TGTGCCAGCCGGGACATTCTTTCTGAGCAGTTCTTC
-	TRBD1	TRBJ2-1	TRBV10-3	CAISEGGRGDNEQFF	TGTGCCATCAGTGAAGGGGGCAGAGGGGACAATGAGCAGTTCTTC
-	TRBD1	TRBJ2-2	TRBV11-2	CALGQGTNTGELFF	TGTGCCCTGGGACAGGGAACGAACACCGGGGAGCTGTTTTTT
medium-sized	-	TRBJ2-1	TRBV9	CASSVVGSPYNEQFF	TGTGCCAGCAGCGTAGTTGGGAGTCCCTACAATGAGCAGTTCTTC
-	-	TRBJ2-7	TRBV7-2	CASSQSRVSPYEQYF	TGTGCCAGCAGCCAATCCCGGGTCTCACCTTACGAGCAGTACTTC
-	TRBD2	TRBJ2-7	TRBV28	CASSLAGSSGTSSYEQYF	TGTGCCAGCAGTTTAGCAGGGTCTAGCGGGACCAGCTCCTACGAGCAGTACTTC
-	-	TRBJ2-7	TRBV7-9	CASSSGSSYEQYF	TGTGCCAGCAGCTCCGGGTCTTCTTACGAGCAGTACTTC
-	TRBD2	TRBJ2-3	TRBV7-2	CASTQTSGGAVDTQYF	TGTGCCAGCACCCAGACTAGCGGGGGGGCTGTAGATACGCAGTATTTT